A selection of T cell receptor beta chains follows, all from one sample in a study of cytomegalovirus exposure and HLA in healthy donors. TCRdb's copy holds only in-frame clones and misses some; the assay was immunoSEQ multiplex PCR. Among about 180,000 clones, around 80% were seen once, and the ten largest hold 0.65% to 0.75%. What was sequenced was PBMCs. Receptors originate from a woman aged 40 to 50 in good health and CMV-seronegative. Each CDR3 is given with its conserved first and last residue. Fields, in order: J gene, V gene, clone size, D gene, CDR3 DNA, CDR3 protein. D genes are given only for firm matches. Only part of the rows carry a size: once, few, many, or a class if the clone is expanded.

TRBJ2-5 | TRBV5-6 | NA | NA | TGTGCCAGCAGCAGAACCGGAGAGACCCAGTACTTC | CASSRTGETQYF
TRBJ2-6 | TRBV28 | NA | NA | TGTGCCAGTATGGCCTCTGGGGCCAACGTCCTGACTTTC | CASMASGANVLTF
TRBJ1-1 | TRBV29-1 | NA | NA | TGCAGCGTTGTGGGGGGGTTCGTGAACACTGAAGCTTTCTTT | CSVVGGFVNTEAFF
TRBJ2-7 | TRBV4-2 | NA | TRBD2 | TGTGCCAGCAGCCAAGACCACGCGGGAGTGGGTTCCTACGAGCAGTACTTC | CASSQDHAGVGSYEQYF
TRBJ1-5 | TRBV15 | NA | NA | TGTGCCACCAGGGAAAGACAGGATAGCAATCAGCCCCAGCATTTT | CATRERQDSNQPQHF
TRBJ1-1 | TRBV11-2 | NA | NA | TGTGCCAGCAGCTTAGTTGCGGGTCTTAACACTGAAGCTTTCTTT | CASSLVAGLNTEAFF
TRBJ1-4 | TRBV28 | NA | NA | TGTGCCAGCAGTTTAATTGCGGGGGATGAAAAACTGTTTTTT | CASSLIAGDEKLFF
TRBJ2-5 | TRBV6-6 | NA | NA | TGTGCCAGCACTACCCTTGAGACCCAGTACTTC | CASTTLETQYF
TRBJ1-3 | TRBV29-1 | NA | NA | TGCAGCGGGTACAGCTCTGGAAACACCATATATTTT | CSGYSSGNTIYF
TRBJ1-2 | TRBV2 | NA | NA | TGTGCCAGCAGTGAAGCAGAGGCAGTTTCCTATGGCTACACCTTC | CASSEAEAVSYGYTF
TRBJ1-4 | TRBV2 | once | TRBD1 | TGTGTCACTCGACAGGGCTGGGATGAAAAACTGTTTTTT | CVTRQGWDEKLFF
TRBJ2-1 | TRBV5-1 | NA | TRBD2 | TGCGCCAGCAGCCCGACTAGCGGGAGGGCCCCCTACAATGAGCAGTTCTTC | CASSPTSGRAPYNEQFF
TRBJ1-5 | TRBV5-1 | NA | NA | TGCGCCAGCAGCTTGGCCGAGGGACAGCCCCAGCATTTT | CASSLAEGQPQHF
TRBJ1-5 | TRBV6-6 | few | NA | TGTGCCAGCAGTGACTTCGGAGACGGCAATCAGCCCCAGCATTTT | CASSDFGDGNQPQHF
TRBJ2-7 | TRBV5-1 | NA | TRBD1 | TGCGCCAGCAGCTTGCGACAGGGAATCTACGAGCAGTACTTC | CASSLRQGIYEQYF
TRBJ1-5 | TRBV5-5 | once | NA | TGTGCCAGCAGCTTTGCCGGGGCGGGGGCAAGCAATCAGCCCCAGCATTTT | CASSFAGAGASNQPQHF
TRBJ2-5 | TRBV5-4 | NA | TRBD1 | TGTGCCAGCAGCTCATACTCCGGGACAGGGCACGAGACCCAGTACTTC | CASSSYSGTGHETQYF
TRBJ2-3 | TRBV7-9 | NA | NA | TGTGCCAGCAGCGCTGGACAGCCTGGGACAGATACGCAGTATTTT | CASSAGQPGTDTQYF
TRBJ2-3 | TRBV7-9 | NA | NA | TGTGCCAGCAGCCAGAAAGCTACACTAGTTTGGTTGTATTTT | CASSQKATLVWLYF
TRBJ1-3 | TRBV27 | NA | TRBD1 | TGTGCCAGCCAACCCACAGGGGATGGAAACACCATATATTTT | CASQPTGDGNTIYF
TRBJ2-7 | TRBV4-1 | NA | NA | TGCGCCAGCAGCGCTCCCGGGAGCTCCTACGAGCAGTACTTC | CASSAPGSSYEQYF
TRBJ1-2 | TRBV6-1 | NA | TRBD1 | TGTGCCAGCAGGGGCCTCCCGGGACAGGGATGTGGCTACACCTTC | CASRGLPGQGCGYTF
TRBJ2-5 | TRBV15 | NA | NA | TGTGCCACCAGCGCCCACGGGGGAGACGGGACCCAGTACTTC | CATSAHGGDGTQYF
TRBJ2-7 | TRBV9 | NA | NA | TGTGCCAGCAGCGGCGGCTCTTACGAGCAGTACTTC | CASSGGSYEQYF
TRBJ2-1 | TRBV5-1 | NA | TRBD2 | TGCGCCAGCAGCCTTGGCGTAGCGGGAGGATACAATGAGCAGTTCTTC | CASSLGVAGGYNEQFF
TRBJ1-1 | TRBV29-1 | NA | TRBD1 | TGCAGCGCTGGGACAGGGGGCTCCGAAGGCACTGAAGCTTTCTTT | CSAGTGGSEGTEAFF
TRBJ1-5 | TRBV18 | NA | TRBD1 | TGTGCCAGCGCCGGGACAGATTATCAGCCCCAGCATTTT | CASAGTDYQPQHF
TRBJ2-7 | TRBV29-1 | NA | TRBD2 | TGCAGCGTTGAGGCTAGCGGAACCTACGAGCAGTACTTC | CSVEASGTYEQYF
TRBJ1-2 | TRBV7-9 | NA | TRBD1 | TGTGCCAGCAGCTTCCGGGACAGGGCTGGCACCTTC | CASSFRDRAGTF
TRBJ2-2 | TRBV9 | NA | TRBD1 | TGTGCCAGCAGCGTAGCAATTGGACAGGGGGCGATCGGGGAGCTGTTTTTT | CASSVAIGQGAIGELFF
TRBJ2-7 | TRBV9 | NA | TRBD2 | TGTGCCAGCAGCGAGGGACTAGCGGGAGCCTCCTACGAGCAGTACTTC | CASSEGLAGASYEQYF
TRBJ2-1 | TRBV15 | NA | TRBD1 | TGTGCCACCAGCAGAGATCCAAGGACAGGAGCTGGCGTTAGGAATGAGCAGTTCTTC | CATSRDPRTGAGVRNEQFF
TRBJ2-7 | TRBV6-5 | NA | NA | TGTGCCAGCAGTAAACCCCCCCTTGGAGGCTACGAGCAGTACTTC | CASSKPPLGGYEQYF
TRBJ1-5 | TRBV28 | NA | NA | TGTGCCAGCAGTTTATCGGGTCAGCCCCAGCATTTT | CASSLSGQPQHF
TRBJ2-2 | TRBV11-2 | NA | TRBD2 | TGTGCCAGCAGCCCCCGGCCCCCCGGACTAGGAGCCGACACCGGGGAGCTGTTTTTT | CASSPRPPGLGADTGELFF
TRBJ1-5 | TRBV19 | NA | NA | TGTGCCAGTAGTATGCGGTTCCTAGGTCAGCCCCAGCATTTT | CASSMRFLGQPQHF
TRBJ2-2 | TRBV7-2 | NA | TRBD2 | TGTGCCAGCAGCTCCGGGACTAGCGCCTCGAACACCGGGGAGCTGTTTTTT | CASSSGTSASNTGELFF
TRBJ1-1 | TRBV7-9 | few | TRBD1 | TGTGCCAGCAGCCCCAGCACAGGGGGGGGCACTGAAGCTTTCTTT | CASSPSTGGGTEAFF
TRBJ2-1 | TRBV6-4 | NA | TRBD1 | TGTGCCAGCAGTGACTTGGGACAGCGTATGGATGAGCAGTTCTTC | CASSDLGQRMDEQFF
TRBJ2-5 | TRBV5-4 | once | TRBD1 | TGTGCCAGCAGCATACGACAGGGAACAGAGACCCAGTACTTC | CASSIRQGTETQYF
TRBJ2-3 | TRBV10-3 | NA | TRBD2 | TGTGCCATCGGCACGGGGGGGCCGGGTACAGATACGCAGTATTTT | CAIGTGGPGTDTQYF
TRBJ2-3 | TRBV6-5 | NA | NA | TGTGCCAGCAGTCGGGGAGGAGATACGCAGTATTTT | CASSRGGDTQYF
TRBJ1-6 | TRBV7-2 | NA | NA | TGTGCCAGCAGCTTATTCGCCAGGGTATCCTATAATTCACCCCTCCACTTT | CASSLFARVSYNSPLHF
TRBJ2-5 | TRBV7-2 | NA | NA | TGTGCCAGCAGCTTATTCGACCCTAGCGTTGTTCGGGAGACCCAGTACTTC | CASSLFDPSVVRETQYF
TRBJ2-7 | TRBV5-1 | NA | NA | TGCGCCAGCAGCAGCCGGGACTTCCCCTACGAGCAGTACTTC | CASSSRDFPYEQYF
TRBJ2-7 | TRBV5-1 | NA | NA | TGCGCCAGCAGCCGAGACTCGGACTCCTACGAGCAGTACTTC | CASSRDSDSYEQYF
TRBJ2-6 | TRBV4-1 | few | TRBD2 | TGCGCCAGCAGCCCTGGGGGGGGGTCTGGGGCCAACGTCCTGACTTTC | CASSPGGGSGANVLTF
TRBJ2-5 | TRBV9 | NA | NA | TGTGCCAGCAGCGTCATCCCCACGGGAATAGAGACCCAGTACTTC | CASSVIPTGIETQYF
TRBJ1-5 | TRBV16 | NA | TRBD1 | TGTGCCAGCAGCCTACAGGGGGCCCATCAGCCCCAGCATTTT | CASSLQGAHQPQHF
TRBJ2-2 | TRBV9 | NA | TRBD2 | TGTGCCAGCAGCGGAACGGGGGGTGGCACCGGGGAGCTGTTTTTT | CASSGTGGGTGELFF
TRBJ2-1 | TRBV10-1 | NA | NA | TGCGCCAGCAGTGAGACAGGGACGAACGAGCAGTTCTTC | CASSETGTNEQFF